The entry below gives a single TCR beta chain sequence along with its context. Antigen: not known. At one end, the junction sequence differs from germline, possibly due to a read error. This specimen comes from a study of T cells in Graves' hyperthyroidism and ophthalmopathy. Overall study: Peripheral blood was obtained at initial diagnosis, preceding any treatment. Findings and limits, study-wide: Peripheral blood also featured most of the thyroid clonotypes expanded above 0.001. A model of 13 V-J features distinguished ophthalmopathy from stable hyperthyroidism.

Germline CDR1 SEHNR, CDR2 FQNEAQ (reference sequence). This CDR3 region has 19 residues. From roughly 10 ml of fresh peripheral blood, PBMCs were isolated. RNA transcripts gave rise to amplified TCR beta CDR3 regions. Carried out on the TCR CDR3, a first-round RT-PCR used the HTBI primer set. TCRdb called the multiplex PCR reads again in MiXCR, with one record for every CDR3 protein. The data show about 700,000 distinct CDR3 sequences, around 15% seen once. The receptor was isolated from a woman younger than 30 with Graves' hyperthyroidism. The sample consisted of blood. The V call is TRBV7-9, the J call TRBJ2-1, with 15 bases identical to TRBD2. For the CDR3, the DNA is TGTGCCGGCAGCCCCCGGACTAGCGGGAGGGCCCTCATAGTAAATGAGCAGTTCTTC. This encodes CAGSPRTSGRALIVNEQFF. Supplemented by reference TRBV7-9 and TRBJ2-1, the full variable domain reads DTGVSQNPRHKITKRGQNVTFRCDPISEHNRLYWYRQTLGQGPEFLTYFQNEAQLEKSRLLSDRFSAERPKGSFSTLEIQRTEQGDSAMYLCAGSPRTSGRALIVNEQFFGPGTRLTVL.